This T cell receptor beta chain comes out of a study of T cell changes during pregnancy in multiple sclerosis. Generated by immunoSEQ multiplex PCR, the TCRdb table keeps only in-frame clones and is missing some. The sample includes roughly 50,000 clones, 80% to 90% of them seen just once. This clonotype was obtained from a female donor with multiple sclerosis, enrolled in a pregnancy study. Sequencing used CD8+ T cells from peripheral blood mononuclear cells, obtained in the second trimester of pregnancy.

The CDR3 region is CAWTRVGNTIYF. The CDR3 DNA reads TGTGCCTGGACTCGAGTGGGAAACACCATATATTTT. The gene calls are TRBV30 and TRBJ1-3; D uncertain. V was shortened by 4 bases and J by 4 bases, with 8 bases between the two germline ends. This CDR3 has 12 amino acids. CDR1 is GTSNPN, CDR2 SVGIG, per germline (reference sequence).